The clone carrying this T cell receptor (beta chain) was counted a few times. The CDR3 loop spans 14 amino acids. Germline V gene data show CDR1 as SQVTM and CDR2 as ANQGSEA. V dropped 1 base and J dropped 2; count of bases not matched to a gene: 3. This entry belongs to a study of blood T cells in healthy people across ages. Then a second PCR, running about 6 to 12 cycles, was carried out with a sample-barcoded 5' primer and a J-beta primer mix. From the 5' RACE reads, TCRdb called clonotypes with MiXCR, one entry per CDR3 protein. The data show some 560,000 distinct CDR3 sequences, with about 29% seen just once and 3% to 4% held by the top ten. These data were also filed under a second study, of T cells of mothers and their children.

The sequenced material came from blood. This chain links TRBV29-1 with TRBJ2-5; TRBD1 aligns across 8 bases. The sequence was collected from a boy between 2 and 10 years old in good health. CDR3: CSVEGQGTQETQYF. CDR3 DNA: TGCAGCGTTGAAGGACAGGGGACACAAGAGACCCAGTACTTC. Full variable domain (rest looked up from reference TRBV29-1 and TRBJ2-5): SAVISQKPSRDICQRGTSLTIQCQVDSQVTMMFWYRQQPGQSLTLIATANQGSEATYESGFVIDKFPISRPNLTFSTLTVSNMSPEDSSIYLCSVEGQGTQETQYFGPGTRLLVL.